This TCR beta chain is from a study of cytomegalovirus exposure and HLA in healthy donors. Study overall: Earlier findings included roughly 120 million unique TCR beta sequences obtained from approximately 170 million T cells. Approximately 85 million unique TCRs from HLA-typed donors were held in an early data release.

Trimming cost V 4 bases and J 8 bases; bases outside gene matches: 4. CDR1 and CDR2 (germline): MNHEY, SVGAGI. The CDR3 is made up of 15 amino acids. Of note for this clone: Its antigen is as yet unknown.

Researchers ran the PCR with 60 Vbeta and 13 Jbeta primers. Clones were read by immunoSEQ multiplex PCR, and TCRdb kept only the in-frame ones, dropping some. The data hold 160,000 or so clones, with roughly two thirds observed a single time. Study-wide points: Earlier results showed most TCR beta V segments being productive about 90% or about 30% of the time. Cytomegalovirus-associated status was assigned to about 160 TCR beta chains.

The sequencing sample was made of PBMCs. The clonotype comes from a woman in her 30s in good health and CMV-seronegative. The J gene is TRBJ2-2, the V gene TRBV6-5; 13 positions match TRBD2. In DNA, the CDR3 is TGTGCCAGCAGTTCAGAACTAGCGGGAGGGGGGGAGCTGTTTTTT. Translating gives CASSSELAGGGELFF.